Each of the 17 T cell receptor beta chains below was sequenced from the same sample in a study of identical twins. TCRdb reprocessed the 5' RACE reads with MiXCR, giving one entry per CDR3 protein. The sample contains 1.5 million to 2 million distinct CDR3 sequences, around a third of which appear only once. The sequenced sample was cord blood. All receptors come from a newborn girl in good health.

There are a few counts of this clonotype. The V call is TRBV9, the J call TRBJ2-1; D not certain. The germline gives CDR1 SGDLS, CDR2 YYNGEE. CDR3 size: 14 residues. The V end was cut by 0 bases, the J end by 5 bases, with 9 bases between. The CDR3: CASSVASGDNEQFF. CDR3 coding DNA: TGTGCCAGCAGCGTAGCGTCAGGAGACAATGAGCAGTTCTTC.

The chain has TRBV12-3 or TRBV12-4 and TRBJ1-2; no clear D. Trimming pared 6 bases from V and 7 bases from J, leaving 18 bases between. The CDR3 is 14 residues long. The CDR3 loop reads CASSPGSPLSGYTF. Written as DNA, the CDR3 is TGTGCCAGCAGCCCGGGCAGCCCGTTGTCTGGCTACACCTTC.

This clonotype was picked up a small number of times. The rearrangement joins TRBV20-1 to TRBJ2-7; 7 positions match TRBD2. V lost 5 bases to trimming and J lost 7 bases; unmatched junction nucleotides: 14. The CDR3 sequence is 14 residues long. The germline CDR1 and CDR2 sequences are DFQATT and SNEGSKA (reference sequence). CDR3 in amino acids: CSARGDWFLLEQYF. The CDR3 region has the DNA TGCAGTGCTCGGGGGGACTGGTTCCTTTTAGAGCAGTACTTC.

This rearrangement joins TRBV2 to TRBJ2-4; D unresolved. Gene TRBJ2-7 matches the end of the DNA better, so the J call may be wrong. This CDR3 spans 11 amino acids. Per germline, CDR1 SNHLY and CDR2 FYNNEI. The CDR3 region has the DNA TGTGCCAGCACCCCTGACTACGAGCAGTACTTC. This codes for CASTPDYEQYF.

V gene TRBV7-2 combines with J gene TRBJ1-4, with D perhaps TRBD1 (6 bases). CDR3 length: 16 residues. The germline gives CDR1 SGHTA, CDR2 FQGNSA. Deletions cut 6 bases from V and 3 bases from J, with 17 bases between. CDR3 sequence reads: CASRPNTGRANEKLFF. Here the CDR3 DNA reads TGTGCCAGCAGACCTAATACAGGGAGGGCTAATGAAAAACTGTTTTTT.

The table lists this clonotype with a few counts. The gene calls are TRBV4-2 and TRBJ1-6; a possible D gene is TRBD1 (5 bases). CDR1 is LGHNA and CDR2 is YNFKEQ in the germline V gene. Trimming left V 0 bases short and J 7 bases short, with 13 bases between. CDR3 size: 16 residues. The CDR3 protein is CASSQDPGLTNSPLHF. For the CDR3, the DNA is TGTGCCAGCAGCCAAGATCCGGGACTGACAAATTCACCCCTCCACTTT.

The chain is built from TRBV28 and TRBJ2-3; 9 bases line up with TRBD2. Trimming cost V 5 bases and J 2 bases; bases outside gene matches: 23. The CDR3 is 21 amino acids. The germline CDR1 and CDR2 sequences are MDHEN and SYDVKM. CDR3 amino acids: CASSLSPLPQLAGENTDTQYF. CDR3 nucleotide sequence: TGTGCCAGCAGTCTTTCCCCCCTCCCACAACTAGCGGGTGAGAACACAGATACGCAGTATTTT.

This clonotype was seen a few times. The chain combines TRBV27 with TRBJ1-5; D uncertain. In germline, CDR1 is MNHEY, CDR2 SMNVEV (reference sequence). The CDR3 covers 14 residues. V lost 2 bases to trimming and J lost 2 bases, with 7 bases between them. CDR3 sequence (DNA): TGTGCCAGCAGTTTAAAAAGGGGCAATCAGCCCCAGCATTTT. Its protein is CASSLKRGNQPQHF.

The sample holds a few counts of this clonotype. This rearrangement joins TRBV5-1 to TRBJ2-7, with 10 bases matching TRBD2. Germline CDR1 SGHRS, CDR2 YFSETQ. The CDR3 is 15 amino acids. Trimming cost V 5 bases and J 2 bases; bases outside gene matches: 7. CDR3 sequence reads: CASRDRTSGPYEQYF. CDR3 nucleotides: TGCGCCAGCAGAGATCGGACTAGCGGTCCCTACGAGCAGTACTTC.

V usage is TRBV6-1 and J usage is TRBJ2-1; 8 nucleotides agree with TRBD2. Germline V gives CDR1 MNHNS, CDR2 SASEGT. This CDR3 comprises 16 residues. V gave up 7 bases and J gave up 9 bases; unmatched junction bases: 17. The CDR3 DNA reads TGTGCCAGCACCTTTTTTAGAGAGCGGGAGTTCAGTGAGCAGTTCTTC. It codes for CASTFFREREFSEQFF.

The chain recombines TRBV4-1 with TRBJ2-5, with D possibly TRBD2 on 7 matching bases. The CDR3 has 16 residues. Germline V lookup: CDR1 MGHRA, CDR2 YSYEKL. The V gene lost 0 bases and the J gene lost 11 bases, with 22 bases spanning the gap. The CDR3 DNA is TGCGCCAGCAGCCAAGAGACGGGGGGCCGGTACAATGAGCAGTACTTC. Translating gives CASSQETGGRYNEQYF.

In this sample, this clonotype turned up many times. This chain links TRBV28 with TRBJ2-3; 9 bases are a match to TRBD1. Losses at the gene ends were 8 bases for V and 4 bases for J; bases not matched to a gene: 7. The CDR3 has 14 residues. Germline V gene sequence: CDR1 MDHEN, CDR2 SYDVKM. The CDR3 here is CASSRDRVADTQYF. For the CDR3, the DNA is TGTGCCAGCTCCCGGGACAGGGTGGCAGATACGCAGTATTTT.

Points on this clonotype: Given a much more abundant clone one base away, this may be a read error. The rearrangement uses TRBV24-1 and TRBJ2-1, with D tentatively TRBD2 (5 bases). The CDR3 spans 14 residues. Germline lookup yields CDR1 KGHDR and CDR2 SFDVKD. CDR3 DNA: TGTGCCACCGGTGATACTAGCTCCTACAATGAGCAGTTCTTC. This encodes CATGDTSSYNEQFF.

This clonotype was counted a few times. V is TRBV2 and J is TRBJ1-1; D remains ambiguous. The length of the CDR3 is 13 residues. Germline loops: CDR1 SNHLY, CDR2 FYNNEI. Trimming took off 6 bases at V and 0 bases at J, with 8 bases between the two ends. Here the CDR3 DNA reads TGTGCCAGCAGAGTAGAGATGAACACTGAAGCTTTCTTT. This gives the protein CASRVEMNTEAFF.

This chain joins TRBV9 and TRBJ2-7; D is unresolved. The CDR3 length is 14 residues. Germline V gene sequence: CDR1 SGDLS, CDR2 YYNGEE. V lost 0 bases to trimming and J lost 0 bases, with 7 bases between them. The CDR3 protein is CASSVAVASYEQYF. In nucleotides, the CDR3 is TGTGCCAGCAGCGTAGCGGTAGCCTCCTACGAGCAGTACTTC.

This clonotype appeared a few times. V and J are TRBV6-2 or TRBV6-3 and TRBJ2-7, with D perhaps TRBD2 (6 bases). This CDR3 is 17 amino acids long. Germline CDR1 MNHEY, CDR2 SVGEGT. Trimming took 5 bases from V and 3 from J, leaving 23 bases between them. CDR3: CASSGPRRGATFYEQYF. CDR3 DNA: TGTGCCAGCAGTGGACCCCGACGCGGGGCAACCTTCTACGAGCAGTACTTC.

V and J are TRBV6-6 and TRBJ1-4; D remains unclear. The CDR3 contains 15 residues. Trimming took off 0 bases at V and 5 bases at J, with 10 bases between the two ends. Germline values: CDR1 MNHNY, CDR2 SVGAGI (reference sequence). Here the CDR3 DNA reads TGTGCCAGCAGTTACTCAGGCGTGAGAAATGAAAAACTGTTTTTT. This gives the protein CASSYSGVRNEKLFF.